Reported below is one TCR beta chain. Its antigen is not identified. The ends were cut back, 8 bases at V and 6 bases at J, with 14 bases in the middle. The germline CDR1 and CDR2 sequences are SNHLY and FYNNEI. CDR3 length: 13 amino acids. These data originate in a study of OX40 agonist ivuxolimab in advanced cancers. Overall study context: Age averaged about 62 years (range about 23 to 80), and 82.7% were male. The study, taken as a whole, reports: On average, CD8+ T cells showed a greater number of expanded clones than CD4+.

Only in-frame clones appear in the TCRdb table, and some are missing; sequencing was by immunoSEQ multiplex PCR. The data hold some 75,000 clones, with around 90% observed a single time. This receptor was obtained from an adult with an advanced solid tumor such as melanoma, head and neck, liver or kidney cancer. The input for sequencing was CD4+ or CD8+ T cells sorted from blood, taken in a trial of the OX40 agonist ivuxolimab. This chain links TRBV2 with TRBJ2-1, with D possibly being TRBD1 or TRBD2 (5 bases each). CDR3 nucleotides: TGTGCCAGCCTATCAGAGGGGCGCAATGAGCAGTTCTTC. It yields the protein CASLSEGRNEQFF. Full variable domain (outside the CDR3, taken from reference TRBV2 and TRBJ2-1): EPEVTQTPSHQVTQMGQEVILRCVPISNHLYFYWYRQILGQKVEFLVSFYNNEISEKSEIFDDQFSVERPDGSNFTLKIRSTKLEDSAMYFCASLSEGRNEQFFGPGTRLTVL.